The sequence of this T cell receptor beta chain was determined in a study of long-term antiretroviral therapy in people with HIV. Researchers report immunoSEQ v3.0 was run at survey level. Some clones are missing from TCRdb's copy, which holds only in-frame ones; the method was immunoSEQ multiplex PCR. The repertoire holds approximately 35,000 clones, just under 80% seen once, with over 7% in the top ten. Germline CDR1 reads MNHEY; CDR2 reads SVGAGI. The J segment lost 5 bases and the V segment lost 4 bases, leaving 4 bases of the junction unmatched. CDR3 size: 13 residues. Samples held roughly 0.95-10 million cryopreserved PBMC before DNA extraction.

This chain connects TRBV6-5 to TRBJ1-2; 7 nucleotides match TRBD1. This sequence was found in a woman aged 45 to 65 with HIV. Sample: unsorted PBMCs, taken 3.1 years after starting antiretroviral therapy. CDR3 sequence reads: CASSSNRGYGYTF. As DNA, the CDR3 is TGTGCCAGCAGTTCGAACAGGGGTTATGGCTACACCTTC.